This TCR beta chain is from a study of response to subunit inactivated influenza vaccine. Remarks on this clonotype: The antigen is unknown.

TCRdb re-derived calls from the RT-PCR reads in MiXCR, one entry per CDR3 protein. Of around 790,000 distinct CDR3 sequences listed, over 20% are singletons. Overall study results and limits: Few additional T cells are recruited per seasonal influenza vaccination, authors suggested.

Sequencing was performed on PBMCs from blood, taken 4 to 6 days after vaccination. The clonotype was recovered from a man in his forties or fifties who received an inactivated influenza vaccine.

Here the CDR3 DNA reads TGCGCCAGCAGCCTCGGGACTAGCGGGGACACAGAGACCCAGTACTTC. Translation gives CASSLGTSGDTETQYF. V and J are TRBV4-1 and TRBJ2-5, with 13 bases that match TRBD2. Looked up from germline, CDR1 is MGHRA and CDR2 is YSYEKL. J was trimmed by 4 bases and V by 4 bases; bases with no gene match: 6. This CDR3 is built from 16 residues.